This T cell receptor (beta chain) was captured by sequencing in a study of CXCR3-negative and CXCR3-positive naive CD8 T cells. Study conclusions and caveats: With respect to TRBV-TRBJ usage, naive CXCR3-negative and CXCR3-positive cells were similar; memory differed. Memory CD8+ cells showed much lower diversity, while both naive subsets were comparably high. TRB CDR3s of CXCR3-positive naive cells were more hydrophobic than those of CXCR3-negative naive cells.

Through 5' RACE with UMI labels, the TRB cDNA libraries were prepared. TCRdb processed the 5' RACE reads again and assigns one entry to each CDR3 protein, with no DNA. Its clone listing holds approximately 100,000 distinct CDR3 sequences. Comments on this clonotype: Its specificity is unknown.

CDR1 and CDR2 from the germline V gene are SGHRS and YFSETQ. The CDR3 is 14 amino acids. The receptor's source is a human donor in good health. Some clones in this sample may be carry-over from other donors' samples. This chain uses TRBV5-1 with TRBJ2-1. Specimen: naive CXCR3+ CD8+ T cells from blood. The subset denotes: CD45RO-CCR7+CD27+CD95- naive CD8+ T cells expressing CXCR3 (TNR3+). The CDR3 loop reads CASSPPPVNNEQFF.